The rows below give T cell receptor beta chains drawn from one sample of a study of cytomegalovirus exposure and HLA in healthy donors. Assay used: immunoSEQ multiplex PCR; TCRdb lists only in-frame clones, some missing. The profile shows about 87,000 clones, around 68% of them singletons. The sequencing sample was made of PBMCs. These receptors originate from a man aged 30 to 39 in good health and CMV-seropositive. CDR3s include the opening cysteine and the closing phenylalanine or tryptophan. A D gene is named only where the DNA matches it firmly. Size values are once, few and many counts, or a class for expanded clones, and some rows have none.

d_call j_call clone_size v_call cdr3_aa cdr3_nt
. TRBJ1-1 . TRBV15 CATSREGAANTEAFF TGTGCCACCAGCAGAGAAGGAGCAGCTAACACTGAAGCTTTCTTT
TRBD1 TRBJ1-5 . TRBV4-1 CASSQGQGNQPQHF TGCGCCAGCAGCCAAGGACAGGGAAATCAGCCCCAGCATTTT
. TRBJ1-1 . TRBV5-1 CASSLGQQNTEAFF TGCGCCAGCAGCCTGGGACAACAGAACACTGAAGCTTTCTTT
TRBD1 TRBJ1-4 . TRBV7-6 CASSLGQGLGVNEKLFF TGTGCCAGCAGCTTAGGACAGGGATTGGGGGTAAATGAAAAACTGTTTTTT
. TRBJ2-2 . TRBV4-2 CASSQDAGNTGELFF TGTGCCAGCAGCCAAGATGCAGGGAACACCGGGGAGCTGTTTTTT
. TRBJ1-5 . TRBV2 CASSEEGGGNQPQHF TGTGCCAGCAGTGAAGAAGGAGGTGGCAATCAGCCCCAGCATTTT
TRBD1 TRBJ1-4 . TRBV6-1 CASSQPGQINEKLFF TGTGCCAGCAGTCAACCGGGACAGATTAATGAAAAACTGTTTTTT
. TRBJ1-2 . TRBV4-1 CASSQPSQVSGGYTF TGCGCCAGCAGCCAACCCTCCCAGGTCTCGGGAGGCTACACCTTC
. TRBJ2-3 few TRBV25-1 CASSEFAGQSTDTQYF TGTGCCAGCAGTGAATTCGCGGGACAGAGCACAGATACGCAGTATTTT
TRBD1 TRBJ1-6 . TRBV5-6 CASEGGTGISPLHF TGTGCCAGCGAGGGAGGGACAGGGATATCACCCCTCCACTTT
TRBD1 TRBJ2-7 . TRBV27 CASSRGQAGGEQYF TGTGCCAGCAGCCGCGGACAGGCAGGGGGCGAGCAGTACTTC
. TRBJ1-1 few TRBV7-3 CASSATQGNTEAFF TGTGCCAGCAGCGCAACACAGGGGAACACTGAAGCTTTCTTT
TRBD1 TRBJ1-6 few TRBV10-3 CATGQGASYNSPLHF TGTGCCACTGGACAGGGGGCATCCTATAATTCACCCCTCCACTTT
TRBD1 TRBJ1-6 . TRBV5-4 CASRAGQETSPLHF TGTGCCAGCAGGGCTGGACAGGAAACTTCACCCCTCCACTTT
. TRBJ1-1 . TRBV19 CASSKQNTEAFF TGTGCCAGTAGTAAACAGAACACTGAAGCTTTCTTT
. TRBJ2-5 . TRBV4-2 CASSQGAGVETQYF TGTGCCAGCAGCCAAGGTGCAGGGGTGGAGACCCAGTACTTC
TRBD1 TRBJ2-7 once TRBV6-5 CASSYSRTGAYEQYF TGTGCCAGCAGTTACTCGAGGACAGGCGCCTACGAGCAGTACTTC
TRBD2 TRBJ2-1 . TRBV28 CASSRTSAYNEQFF TGTGCCAGCAGTCGGACTAGCGCATACAATGAGCAGTTCTTC
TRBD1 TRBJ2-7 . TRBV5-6 CASSSGTGREQYF TGTGCCAGCAGCTCCGGGACAGGTCGCGAGCAGTACTTC
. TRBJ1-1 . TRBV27 CASSTGMNTEAFF TGTGCCAGCAGTACAGGGATGAACACTGAAGCTTTCTTT
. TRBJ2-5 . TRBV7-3 CASSSDPGGETQYF TGTGCCAGCAGCTCCGATCCCGGGGGAGAGACCCAGTACTTC
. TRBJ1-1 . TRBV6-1 CASSEAWREVGTEAFF TGTGCCAGCAGTGAAGCGTGGAGGGAGGTTGGCACTGAAGCTTTCTTT
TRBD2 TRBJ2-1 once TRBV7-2 CASSLATSGSGYNEQFF TGTGCCAGCAGCTTAGCGACTAGCGGGAGTGGGTACAATGAGCAGTTCTTC
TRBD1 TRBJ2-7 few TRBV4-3 CASSQDLNRGDYEQYF TGCGCCAGCAGCCAAGATCTAAACAGGGGGGACTACGAGCAGTACTTC
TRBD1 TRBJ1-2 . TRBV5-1 CASSLEGQGGVVYGYTF TGCGCCAGCAGCTTGGAGGGACAGGGGGGAGTTGTTTATGGCTACACCTTC
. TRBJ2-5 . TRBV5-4 CASSQLGGWKETQYF TGTGCCAGCAGTCAATTGGGGGGTTGGAAGGAGACCCAGTACTTC
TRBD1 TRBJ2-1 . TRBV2 CAPRISGTGFSEQFF TGTGCCCCCAGAATTTCCGGGACAGGGTTTTCTGAGCAGTTCTTC
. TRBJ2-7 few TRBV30 CAWSKAGLSYEQYF TGTGCCTGGAGTAAGGCAGGACTGTCCTACGAGCAGTACTTC
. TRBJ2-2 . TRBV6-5 CASSFAGLTGELFF TGTGCCAGCAGTTTCGCGGGGCTAACCGGGGAGCTGTTTTTT
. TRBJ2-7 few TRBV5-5 CASSFPGQATYEQYF TGTGCCAGCAGCTTCCCGGGACAAGCAACCTACGAGCAGTACTTC
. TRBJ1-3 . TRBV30 CAWSTGTGNTIYF TGTGCCTGGAGTACAGGTACTGGAAACACCATATATTTT
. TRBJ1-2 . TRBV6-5 CASSYGLTGGYTF TGTGCCAGCAGCTACGGCTTGACAGGCGGCTACACCTTC
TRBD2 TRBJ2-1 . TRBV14 CASSPGLAGGPRYNEQFF TGTGCCAGCAGCCCGGGACTAGCGGGAGGGCCCAGGTACAATGAGCAGTTCTTC
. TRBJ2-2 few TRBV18 CASSPSNRLESGELFF TGTGCCAGCTCACCTTCCAACAGGCTTGAATCCGGGGAGCTGTTTTTT
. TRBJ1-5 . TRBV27 CASSYGINQPQHF TGTGCCAGCAGTTACGGTATCAATCAGCCCCAGCATTTT
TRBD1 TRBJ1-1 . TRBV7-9 CASSQRQGAAEAFF TGTGCCAGCAGCCAACGACAGGGGGCGGCGGAAGCTTTCTTT
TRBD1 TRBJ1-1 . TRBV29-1 CSGDSANTEAFF TGCAGCGGGGACAGTGCCAACACTGAAGCTTTCTTT
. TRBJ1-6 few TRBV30 CAWSTGGPLHF TGTGCCTGGAGTACCGGGGGACCCCTCCACTTT
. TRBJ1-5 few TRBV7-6 CASSLATNQPQHF TGTGCCAGCAGCTTAGCGACAAATCAGCCCCAGCATTTT
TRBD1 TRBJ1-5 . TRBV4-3 CASSQGIPGQGAFSNQPQHF TGCGCCAGCAGCCAAGGAATCCCGGGACAGGGGGCCTTTAGCAATCAGCCCCAGCATTTT
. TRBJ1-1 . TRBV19 CASLEMGGNTEAFF TGTGCCAGTTTGGAGATGGGAGGGAACACTGAAGCTTTCTTT
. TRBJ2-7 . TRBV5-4 CASSLLPDSSYEQYF TGTGCCAGCAGCCTACTACCGGACAGCTCCTACGAGCAGTACTTC
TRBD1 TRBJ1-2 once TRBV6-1 CASSLTGDQGYPF TGTGCCAGCAGCCTTACAGGGGATCAAGGCTACCCCTTC
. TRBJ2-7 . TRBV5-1 CASSSEGRGDYEQYF TGCGCCAGCAGCTCGGAGGGCAGGGGGGACTACGAGCAGTACTTC
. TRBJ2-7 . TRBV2 CASSEGRGTAYEQYF TGTGCCAGCAGTGAAGGGCGCGGGACTGCCTACGAGCAGTACTTC
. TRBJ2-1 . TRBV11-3 CASSFLGGNEQFF TGTGCCAGCAGCTTTTTAGGAGGGAATGAGCAGTTCTTC
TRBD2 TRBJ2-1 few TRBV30 CAWSRGRVSPYNEQFF TGTGCCTGGAGCCGCGGGAGGGTTAGCCCCTACAATGAGCAGTTCTTC
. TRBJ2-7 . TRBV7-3 CANDPGVYEQYF TGTGCCAACGACCCAGGGGTCTACGAGCAGTACTTC
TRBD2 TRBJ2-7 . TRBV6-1 CASSAGGREQYF TGTGCCAGCAGTGCCGGGGGGAGGGAGCAGTACTTC
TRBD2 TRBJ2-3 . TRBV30 CAWKTSGTDTQYF TGTGCCTGGAAAACTAGCGGCACAGATACGCAGTATTTT
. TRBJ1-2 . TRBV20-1 CSAPLGGGYTF TGCAGTGCTCCCTTAGGGGGAGGCTACACCTTC